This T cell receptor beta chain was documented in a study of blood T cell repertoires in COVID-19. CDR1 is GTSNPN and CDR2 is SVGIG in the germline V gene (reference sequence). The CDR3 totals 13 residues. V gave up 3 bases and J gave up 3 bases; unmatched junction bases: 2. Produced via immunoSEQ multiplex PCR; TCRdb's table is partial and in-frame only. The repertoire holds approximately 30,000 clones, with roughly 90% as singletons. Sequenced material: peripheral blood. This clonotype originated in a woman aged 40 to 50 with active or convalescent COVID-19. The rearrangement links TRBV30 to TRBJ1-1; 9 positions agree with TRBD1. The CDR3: CAWSDRGDTEAFF. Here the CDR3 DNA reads TGTGCCTGGAGCGACAGGGGGGACACTGAAGCTTTCTTT.